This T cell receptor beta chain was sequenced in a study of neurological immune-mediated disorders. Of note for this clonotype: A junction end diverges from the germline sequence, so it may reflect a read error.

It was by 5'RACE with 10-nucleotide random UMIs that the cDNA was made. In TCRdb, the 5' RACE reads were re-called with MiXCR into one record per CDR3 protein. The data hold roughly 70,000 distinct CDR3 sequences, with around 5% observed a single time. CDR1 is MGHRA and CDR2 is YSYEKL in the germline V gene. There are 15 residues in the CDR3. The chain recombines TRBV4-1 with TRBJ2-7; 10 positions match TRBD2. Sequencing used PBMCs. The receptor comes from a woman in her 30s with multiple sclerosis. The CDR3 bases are TGCGCCAGCAGCCAAGATCGTGGGTGGAGCGGGGGGGTTATCTTC. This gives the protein CASSQDRGWSGGVIF.